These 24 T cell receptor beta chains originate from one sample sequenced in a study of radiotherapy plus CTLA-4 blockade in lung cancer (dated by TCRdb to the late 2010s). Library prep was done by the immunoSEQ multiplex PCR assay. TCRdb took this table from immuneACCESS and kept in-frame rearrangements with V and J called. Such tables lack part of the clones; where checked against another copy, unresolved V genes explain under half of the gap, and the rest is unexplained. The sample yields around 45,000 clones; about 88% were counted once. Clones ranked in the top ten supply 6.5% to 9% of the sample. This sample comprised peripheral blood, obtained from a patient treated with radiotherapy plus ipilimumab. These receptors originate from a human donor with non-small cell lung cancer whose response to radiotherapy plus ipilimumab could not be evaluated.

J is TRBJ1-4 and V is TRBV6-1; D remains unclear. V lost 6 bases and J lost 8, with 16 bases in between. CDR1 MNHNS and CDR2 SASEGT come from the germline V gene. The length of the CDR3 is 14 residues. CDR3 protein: CASSSMPGKEKLFF. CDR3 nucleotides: TGTGCCAGCAGCTCTATGCCCGGGAAAGAAAAACTGTTTTTT.

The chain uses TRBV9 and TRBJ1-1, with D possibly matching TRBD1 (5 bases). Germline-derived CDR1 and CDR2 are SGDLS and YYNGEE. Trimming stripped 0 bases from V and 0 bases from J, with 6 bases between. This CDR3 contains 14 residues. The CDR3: CASSVGQMNTEAFF. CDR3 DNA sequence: TGTGCCAGCAGCGTAGGACAGATGAACACTGAAGCTTTCTTT.

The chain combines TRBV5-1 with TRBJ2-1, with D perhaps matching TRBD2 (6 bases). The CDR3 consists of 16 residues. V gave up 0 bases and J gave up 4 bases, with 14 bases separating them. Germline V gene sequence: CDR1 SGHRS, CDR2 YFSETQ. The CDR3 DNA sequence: TGCGCCAGCAGCTTGGGCCCAGCGGGCACATACAATGAGCAGTTCTTC. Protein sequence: CASSLGPAGTYNEQFF.

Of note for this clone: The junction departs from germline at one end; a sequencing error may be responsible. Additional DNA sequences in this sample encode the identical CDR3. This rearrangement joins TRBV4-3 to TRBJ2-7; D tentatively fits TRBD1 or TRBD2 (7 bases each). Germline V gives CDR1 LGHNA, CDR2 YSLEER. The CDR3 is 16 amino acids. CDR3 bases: TGCGCCAGTAGCCAAGGGACTAACAGGGGAACCTACGAGCAGTACTTC. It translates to CASSQGTNRGTYEQYF.

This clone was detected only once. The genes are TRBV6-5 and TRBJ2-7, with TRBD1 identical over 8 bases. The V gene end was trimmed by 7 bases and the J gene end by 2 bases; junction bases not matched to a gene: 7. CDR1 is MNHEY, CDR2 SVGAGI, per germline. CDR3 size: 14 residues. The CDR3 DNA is TGTGCCAGCAATCCCCAGGGGGCCCCCTACGAGCAGTACTTC. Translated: CASNPQGAPYEQYF.

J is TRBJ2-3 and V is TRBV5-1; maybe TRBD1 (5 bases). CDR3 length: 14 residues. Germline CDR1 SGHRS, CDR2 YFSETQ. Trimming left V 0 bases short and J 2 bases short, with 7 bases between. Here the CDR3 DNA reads TGCGCCAGCAGCTTGGGACAGAACACAGATACGCAGTATTTT. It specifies CASSLGQNTDTQYF.

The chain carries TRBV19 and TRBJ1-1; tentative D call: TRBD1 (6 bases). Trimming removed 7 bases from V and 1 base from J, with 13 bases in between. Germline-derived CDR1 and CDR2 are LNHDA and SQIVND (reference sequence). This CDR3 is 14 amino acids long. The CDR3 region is CASTQGLRNTEAFF. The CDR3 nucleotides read TGTGCCAGTACCCAGGGGTTGAGGAACACTGAAGCTTTCTTT.

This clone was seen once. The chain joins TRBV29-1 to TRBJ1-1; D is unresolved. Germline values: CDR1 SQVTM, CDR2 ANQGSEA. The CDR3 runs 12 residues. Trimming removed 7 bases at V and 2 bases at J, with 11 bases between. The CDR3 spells CSASQTNTEAFF. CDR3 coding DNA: TGCAGCGCTAGCCAGACCAACACTGAAGCTTTCTTT.

CDR3 region: CASSFGTEAMNTEAFF. The DNA of the CDR3 is TGTGCCAGCAGCTTTGGGACTGAGGCAATGAACACTGAAGCTTTCTTT. The chain joins TRBV7-2 to TRBJ1-1; D might be TRBD1 (5 bases). Germline V gene data show CDR1 as SGHTA and CDR2 as FQGNSA. Trimming cost V 3 bases and J 0 bases, with 14 bases left between them. The CDR3 covers 16 residues.

Here the CDR3 DNA reads TGTGCCAGCAGCTGGCGGGGCCGAGAGACCCAGTACTTC. Protein sequence: CASSWRGRETQYF. J is TRBJ2-5 and V is TRBV7-2; TRBD2 might be the D (6 bases). The germline CDR1 and CDR2 sequences are SGHTA and FQGNSA. The CDR3 spans 13 residues. V lost 4 bases, J lost 4 bases, and 10 bases lay in between. Full variable domain (remainder filled in from reference TRBV7-2 and TRBJ2-5): GAGVSQSPSNKVTEKGKDVELRCDPISGHTALYWYRQSLGQGLEFLIYFQGNSAPDKSGLPSDRFSAERTGGSVSTLTIQRTQQEDSAVYLCASSWRGRETQYFGPGTRLLVL.

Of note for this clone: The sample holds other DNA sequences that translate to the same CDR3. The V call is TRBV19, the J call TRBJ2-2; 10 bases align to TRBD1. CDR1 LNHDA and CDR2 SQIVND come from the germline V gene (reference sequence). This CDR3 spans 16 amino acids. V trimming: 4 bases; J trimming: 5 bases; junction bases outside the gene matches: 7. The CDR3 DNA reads TGTGCCAGTAGTACGAGACAGGGGGCCGGTACCGGGGAGCTGTTTTTT. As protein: CASSTRQGAGTGELFF.

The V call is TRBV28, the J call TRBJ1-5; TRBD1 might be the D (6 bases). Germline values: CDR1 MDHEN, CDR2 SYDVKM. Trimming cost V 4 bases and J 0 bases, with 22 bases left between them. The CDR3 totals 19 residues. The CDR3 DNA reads TGTGCCAGCAGTTCCGGAGGGGGGGGCGTGGGGTATAGCAATCAGCCCCAGCATTTT. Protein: CASSSGGGGVGYSNQPQHF.

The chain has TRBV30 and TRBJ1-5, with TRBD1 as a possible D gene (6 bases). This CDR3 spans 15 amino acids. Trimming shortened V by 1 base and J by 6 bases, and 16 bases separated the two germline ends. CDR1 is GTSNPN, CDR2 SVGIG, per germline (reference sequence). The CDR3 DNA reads TGTGCCTGGAGTGCGGGGGGGCAGGGCGGTCAGCCCCAGCATTTT. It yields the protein CAWSAGGQGGQPQHF.

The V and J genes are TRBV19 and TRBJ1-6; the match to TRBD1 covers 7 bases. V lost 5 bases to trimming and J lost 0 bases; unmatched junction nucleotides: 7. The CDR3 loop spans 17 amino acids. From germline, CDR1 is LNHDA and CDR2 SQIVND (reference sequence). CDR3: CASSALDRSSYNSPLHF. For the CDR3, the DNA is TGTGCCAGTAGTGCCCTGGACAGGAGCTCCTATAATTCACCCCTCCACTTT.

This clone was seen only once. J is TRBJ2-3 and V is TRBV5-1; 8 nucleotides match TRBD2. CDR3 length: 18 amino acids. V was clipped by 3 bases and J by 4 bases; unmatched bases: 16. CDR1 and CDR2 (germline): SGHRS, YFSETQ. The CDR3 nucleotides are TGCGCCAGCAGCTCTACCCCCTTAAGCGGGAGAGCGGCAGATACGCAGTATTTT. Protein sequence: CASSSTPLSGRAADTQYF.

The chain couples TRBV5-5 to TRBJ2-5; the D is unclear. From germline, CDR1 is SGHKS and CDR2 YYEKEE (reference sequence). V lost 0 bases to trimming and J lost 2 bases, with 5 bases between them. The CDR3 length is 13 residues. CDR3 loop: CASSLGQQETQYF. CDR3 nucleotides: TGTGCCAGCAGCTTGGGGCAGCAAGAGACCCAGTACTTC.

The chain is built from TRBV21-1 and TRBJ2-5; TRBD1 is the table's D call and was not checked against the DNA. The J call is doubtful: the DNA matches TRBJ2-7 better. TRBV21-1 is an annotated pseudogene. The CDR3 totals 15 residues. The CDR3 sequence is CASSDGQGASYEQYF. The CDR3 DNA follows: TGTGCCAGCAGCGACGGACAGGGGGCCTCCTACGAGCAGTACTTC.

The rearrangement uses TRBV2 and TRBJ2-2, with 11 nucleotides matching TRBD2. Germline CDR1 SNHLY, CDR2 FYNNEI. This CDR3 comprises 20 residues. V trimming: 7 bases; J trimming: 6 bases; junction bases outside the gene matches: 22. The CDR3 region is CASMRLKGSSSGGMAGELFF. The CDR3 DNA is TGTGCCAGCATGAGGTTGAAGGGTTCGTCTAGCGGGGGGATGGCCGGGGAGCTGTTTTTT. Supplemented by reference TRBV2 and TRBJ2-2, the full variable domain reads EPEVTQTPSHQVTQMGQEVILRCVPISNHLYFYWYRQILGQKVEFLVSFYNNEISEKSEIFDDQFSVERPDGSNFTLKIRSTKLEDSAMYFCASMRLKGSSSGGMAGELFFGEGSRLTVL.

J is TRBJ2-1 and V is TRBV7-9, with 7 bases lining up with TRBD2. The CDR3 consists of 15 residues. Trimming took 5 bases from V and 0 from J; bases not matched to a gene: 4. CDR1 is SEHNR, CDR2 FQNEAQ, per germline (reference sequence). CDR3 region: CASSGTTSSYNEQFF. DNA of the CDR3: TGTGCCAGCAGCGGGACTACCAGCTCCTACAATGAGCAGTTCTTC.

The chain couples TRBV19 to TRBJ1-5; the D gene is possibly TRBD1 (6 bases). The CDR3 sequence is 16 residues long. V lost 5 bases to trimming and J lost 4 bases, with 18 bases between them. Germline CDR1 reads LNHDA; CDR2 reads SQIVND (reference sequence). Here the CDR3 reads CASSGPSRGGNQPQHF. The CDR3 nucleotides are TGTGCCAGTAGTGGTCCATCCAGAGGGGGAAATCAGCCCCAGCATTTT.

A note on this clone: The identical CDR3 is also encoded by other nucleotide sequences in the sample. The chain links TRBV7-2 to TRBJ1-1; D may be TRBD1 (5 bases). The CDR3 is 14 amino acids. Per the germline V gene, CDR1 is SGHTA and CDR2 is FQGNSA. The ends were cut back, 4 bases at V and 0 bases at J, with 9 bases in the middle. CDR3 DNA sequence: TGTGCCAGCAGCTCACAGGTTATGAACACTGAAGCTTTCTTT. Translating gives CASSSQVMNTEAFF.

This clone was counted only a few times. The CDR3 spells CASSYGLVEGSPLHF. CDR3 in DNA: TGTGCCAGCAGTTACGGCCTAGTTGAAGGCTCACCCCTCCACTTT. J is TRBJ1-6 and V is TRBV6-6, with D unresolved. This CDR3 comprises 15 residues. The V and J ends lost 2 bases and 10 bases respectively, with 15 bases between them. The germline gives CDR1 MNHNY, CDR2 SVGAGI (reference sequence).

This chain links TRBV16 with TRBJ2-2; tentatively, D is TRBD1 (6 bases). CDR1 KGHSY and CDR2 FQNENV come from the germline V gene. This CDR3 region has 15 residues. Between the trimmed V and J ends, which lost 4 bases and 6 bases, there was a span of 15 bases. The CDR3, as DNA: TGTGCCAGCAGCCGAATCATCGCAGGGGCCGGGGAGCTGTTTTTT. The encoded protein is CASSRIIAGAGELFF.

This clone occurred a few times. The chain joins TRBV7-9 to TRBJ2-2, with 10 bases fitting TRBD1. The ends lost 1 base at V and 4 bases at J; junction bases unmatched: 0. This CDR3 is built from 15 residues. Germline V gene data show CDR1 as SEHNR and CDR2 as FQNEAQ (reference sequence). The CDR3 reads CASSLGQGATGELFF. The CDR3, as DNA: TGTGCCAGCAGCTTAGGACAGGGGGCCACCGGGGAGCTGTTTTTT.